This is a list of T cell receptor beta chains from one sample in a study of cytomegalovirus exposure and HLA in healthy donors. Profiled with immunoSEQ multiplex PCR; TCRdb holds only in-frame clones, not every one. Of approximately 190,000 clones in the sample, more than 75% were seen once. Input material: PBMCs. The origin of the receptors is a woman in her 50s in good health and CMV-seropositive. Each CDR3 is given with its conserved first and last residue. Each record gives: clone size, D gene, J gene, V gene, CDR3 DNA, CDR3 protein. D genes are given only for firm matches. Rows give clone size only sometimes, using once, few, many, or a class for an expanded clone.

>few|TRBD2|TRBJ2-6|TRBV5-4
TGTGCCAGCAGCTTCGGCGGGAGGAGCTCTGGGGCCAACGTCCTGACTTTC
CASSFGGRSSGANVLTF
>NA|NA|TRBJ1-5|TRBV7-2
TGTGCCAGCAGCCCGAGACAGAGCAATCAGCCCCAGCATTTT
CASSPRQSNQPQHF
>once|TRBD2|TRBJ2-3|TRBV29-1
TGCAGCGGCGGGGGTGCAGATACGCAGTATTTT
CSGGGADTQYF
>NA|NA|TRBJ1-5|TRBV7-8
TGTGCCAGCAGCCGCCGACGGAGTCAGCCCCAGCATTTT
CASSRRRSQPQHF
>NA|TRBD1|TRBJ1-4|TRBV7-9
TGTGCCAGCAGCCCGGGACAGGGGGCTATAAATGAAAAACTGTTTTTT
CASSPGQGAINEKLFF
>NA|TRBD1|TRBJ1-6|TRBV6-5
TGTGCCAGCAGTTCATTCAGGGGGGTCTATAATTCACCCCTCCACTTT
CASSSFRGVYNSPLHF
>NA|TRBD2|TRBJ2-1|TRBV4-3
TGCGCCAGCAGCCAAGCTTCGGGGTCGGGGGGAGGAGCCGCCTACTACAATGAGCAGTTCTTC
CASSQASGSGGGAAYYNEQFF
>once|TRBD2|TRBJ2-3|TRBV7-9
TGTGCCAGCAGCATCCTAGCGGGAGGGCCCGGCACAGATACGCAGTATTTT
CASSILAGGPGTDTQYF
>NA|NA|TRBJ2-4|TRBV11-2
TGTATTCAGCAGGGGGGTAGGTTGCCCCCTTTAGCCAAAAACATTCAGTACTTC
CIQQGGRLPPLAKNIQYF
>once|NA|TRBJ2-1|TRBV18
TGTGCCAGCTCACCACAGGGGATGGGTGAGCAGTTCTTC
CASSPQGMGEQFF
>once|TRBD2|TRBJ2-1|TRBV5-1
TGCGCCAGCAGGCCCTCTAGCGGGCCTTACAATGAGCAGTTCTTC
CASRPSSGPYNEQFF
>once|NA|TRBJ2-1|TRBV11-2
TGTGCCAGCAGCTTAGCAGGTAGTCCCTACAATGAGCAGTTCTTC
CASSLAGSPYNEQFF
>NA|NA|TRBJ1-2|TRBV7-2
TGTGCCAGCAGCCTGCAGACAGCTTCTTCCTATGGCTACACCTTC
CASSLQTASSYGYTF
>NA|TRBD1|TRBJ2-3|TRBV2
TGTGCCAGCAGCTACGGACAGGGGAGGGATACGCAGTATTTT
CASSYGQGRDTQYF
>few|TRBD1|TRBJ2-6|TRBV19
TGTGCCAGTGTCCCGGGACAGGGGGCCTCTGGGGCCAACGTCCTGACTTTC
CASVPGQGASGANVLTF
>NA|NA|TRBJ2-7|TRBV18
TGTGCCAGCTCACCACTATCGACACGACGGACCTACGAGCAGTACTTC
CASSPLSTRRTYEQYF
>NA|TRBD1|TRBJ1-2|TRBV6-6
TGTGCCAGCAGCACCGACAGGGACTATGGCTACACCTTC
CASSTDRDYGYTF
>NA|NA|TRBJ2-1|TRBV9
TGTGCCAGCAGCGTAGAACAGGTCCCGTACAATGAGCAGTTCTTC
CASSVEQVPYNEQFF
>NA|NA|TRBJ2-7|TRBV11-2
TGTGCCAGCACCCGGACGGGGGGCGGATCCTACGAGCAGTACTTC
CASTRTGGGSYEQYF